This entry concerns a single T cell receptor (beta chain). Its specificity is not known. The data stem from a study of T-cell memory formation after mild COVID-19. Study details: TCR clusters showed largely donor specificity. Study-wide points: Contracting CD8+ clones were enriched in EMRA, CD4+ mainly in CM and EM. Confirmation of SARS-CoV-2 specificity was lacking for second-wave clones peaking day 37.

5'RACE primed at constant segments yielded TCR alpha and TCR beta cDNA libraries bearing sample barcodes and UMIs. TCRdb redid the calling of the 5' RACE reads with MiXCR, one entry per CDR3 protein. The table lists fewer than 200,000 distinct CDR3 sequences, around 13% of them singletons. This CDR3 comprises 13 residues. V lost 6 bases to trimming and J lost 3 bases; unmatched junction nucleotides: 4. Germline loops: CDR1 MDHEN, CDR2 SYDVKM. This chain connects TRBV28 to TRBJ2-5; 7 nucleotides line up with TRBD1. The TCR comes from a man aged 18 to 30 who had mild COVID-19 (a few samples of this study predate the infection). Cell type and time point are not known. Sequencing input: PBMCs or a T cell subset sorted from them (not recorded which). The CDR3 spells CASSSRGKETQYF. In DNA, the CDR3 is TGTGCCAGCAGCTCCAGGGGGAAAGAGACCCAGTACTTC.